This TCR beta chain was retrieved from a study of blood T cell repertoires in COVID-19. Germline V gene data show CDR1 as ENHRY and CDR2 as SYGVKD. The CDR3 extends over 16 amino acids. Germline trimming cut 6 bases from V and 8 bases from J; bases unmatched to any gene: 10. Libraries were prepared by immunoSEQ multiplex PCR; TCRdb keeps only in-frame clonotypes and omits some of them. Of about 74,000 clones detected, 87% appear once; the ten largest clones hold 29%. This receptor was obtained from a woman older than 75 with active or convalescent COVID-19. The sample was peripheral blood. The chain carries TRBV10-3 and TRBJ1-6, with 10 bases that match TRBD1. The CDR3 DNA follows: TGTGCCATCAGGGAGGTTTCCGGGACAGGGGATTCACCCCTCCACTTT. Amino acids: CAIREVSGTGDSPLHF.